This T cell receptor beta chain was profiled in a study of T-cell memory formation after mild COVID-19. The J segment lost 7 bases and the V segment lost 4 bases, leaving 11 bases of the junction unmatched. Per germline, CDR1 SGHTA and CDR2 FQGNSA. The CDR3 loop spans 17 amino acids. MiXCR, applied by TCRdb to the 5' RACE reads, yields one record per CDR3 protein. The table lists approximately 500,000 distinct CDR3 sequences, approximately 25% of them singletons. A few counts support this clonotype. What was sequenced was PBMCs or a T cell subset sorted from them (not recorded which). The gene calls are TRBV7-2 and TRBJ2-2, with TRBD2 matching 11 bases. This receptor was identified in an adult woman who had mild COVID-19 (a few samples of this study predate the infection). Cell type and time point are not known. CDR3 bases: TGTGCCAGCAGCTCAACACCCTCAGGGACTAGCGGCGGGGAGCTGTTTTTT. It encodes CASSSTPSGTSGGELFF.